This T cell receptor (beta chain) emerged from a study of Graves' ophthalmopathy and Graves' hyperthyroidism. The ends were cut back, 2 bases at V and 8 bases at J, with 14 bases in the middle. From germline, CDR1 is SGDLS and CDR2 YYNGEE. This CDR3 is built from 14 residues. The study, taken as a whole, reports: Using 13 signatures, a model distinguished ophthalmopathy from stable hyperthyroidism, reaching 85% to 90% sensitivity and about 81% specificity. The model predicted ophthalmopathy progression with around 70% sensitivity and around 72% specificity.

RNA transcripts served as template for amplifying TCR beta CDR3 sequences. In the first round, RT-PCR was carried out with HTBI primers, and a multiplex PCR formed the second round. TCRdb reprocessed the multiplex PCR reads via MiXCR and lists one record per CDR3 protein. Here the sample spans over a million distinct CDR3 sequences, about 35% being singletons. To note about this clonotype: Its matching antigen is unknown.

Patients were left out if they had other autoimmune diseases, uncontrolled infections, pregnancy or lactation. The chain carries TRBV9 and TRBJ1-3, with D tentatively TRBD1 (6 bases). Sequencing used peripheral blood or thyroid tissue (not recorded which). This TCR came from an adult man with Graves' hyperthyroidism. The CDR3 loop reads CASSVGGLIYTIYF. The DNA of the CDR3 is TGTGCCAGCAGCGTTGGGGGGCTGATCTACACCATATATTTT.